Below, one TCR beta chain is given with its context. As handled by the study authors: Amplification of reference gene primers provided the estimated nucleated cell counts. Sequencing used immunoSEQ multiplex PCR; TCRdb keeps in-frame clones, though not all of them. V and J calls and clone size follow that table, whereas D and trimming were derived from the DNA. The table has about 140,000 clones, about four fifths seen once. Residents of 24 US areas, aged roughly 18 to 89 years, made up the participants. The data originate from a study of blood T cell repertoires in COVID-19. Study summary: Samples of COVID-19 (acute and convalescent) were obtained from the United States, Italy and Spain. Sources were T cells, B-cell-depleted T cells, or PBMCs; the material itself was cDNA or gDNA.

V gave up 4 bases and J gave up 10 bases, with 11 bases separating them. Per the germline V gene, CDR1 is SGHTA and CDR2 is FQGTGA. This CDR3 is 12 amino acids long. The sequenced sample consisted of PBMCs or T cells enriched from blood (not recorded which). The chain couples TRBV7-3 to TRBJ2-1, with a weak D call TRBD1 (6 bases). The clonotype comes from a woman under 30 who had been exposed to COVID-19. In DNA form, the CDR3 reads TGTGCCAGCAGCTCTCAGGGGAAAGAGCAGTTCTTC. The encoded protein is CASSSQGKEQFF.